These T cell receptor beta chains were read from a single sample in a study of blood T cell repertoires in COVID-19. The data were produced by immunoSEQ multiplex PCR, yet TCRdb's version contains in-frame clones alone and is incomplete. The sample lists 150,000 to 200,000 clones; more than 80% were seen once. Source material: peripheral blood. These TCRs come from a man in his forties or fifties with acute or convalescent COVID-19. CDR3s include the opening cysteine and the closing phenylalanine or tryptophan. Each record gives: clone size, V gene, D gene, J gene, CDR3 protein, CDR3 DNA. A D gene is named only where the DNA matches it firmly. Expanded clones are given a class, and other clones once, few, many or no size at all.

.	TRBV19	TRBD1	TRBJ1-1	CASSYRGLGTEAFF	TGTGCCAGTTCGTACAGGGGCCTAGGCACTGAAGCTTTCTTT
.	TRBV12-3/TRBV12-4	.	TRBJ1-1	CASSLGQLAEAFF	TGTGCCAGCAGTTTAGGACAGTTGGCTGAAGCTTTCTTT
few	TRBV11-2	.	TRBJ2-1	CASSLDPHAGQFF	TGTGCCAGCAGCTTAGACCCTCATGCGGGGCAGTTCTTC
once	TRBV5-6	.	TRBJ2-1	CASSFYDRVFGNEQFF	TGTGCCAGCAGCTTCTACGATCGAGTGTTCGGCAATGAGCAGTTCTTC
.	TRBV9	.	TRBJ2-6	CASSVGGGGANVLTF	TGTGCCAGCAGCGTAGGAGGTGGAGGGGCCAACGTCCTGACTTTC
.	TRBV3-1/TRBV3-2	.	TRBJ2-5	CASSQDTSSETQYF	TGTGCCAGCAGCCAAGATACTAGTTCGGAGACCCAGTACTTC
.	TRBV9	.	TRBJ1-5	CASSVGSLSQPQHF	TGTGCCAGCAGCGTCGGGAGCTTGAGTCAGCCCCAGCATTTT
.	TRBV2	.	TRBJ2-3	CASRQNREGTQYF	TGTGCCAGCAGGCAAAACAGGGAAGGCACGCAGTATTTT
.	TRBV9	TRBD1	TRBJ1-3	CASSATGDRDNGNTIYF	TGTGCCAGCAGCGCCACCGGGGACAGGGACAACGGAAACACCATATATTTT
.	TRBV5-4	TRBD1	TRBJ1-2	CASRLSDRGMLNYGYTF	TGTGCCAGCAGACTCTCGGACAGGGGAATGCTTAACTATGGCTACACCTTC
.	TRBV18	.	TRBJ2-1	CASSPQTYNEQFF	TGTGCCAGCTCACCTCAGACCTACAATGAGCAGTTCTTC
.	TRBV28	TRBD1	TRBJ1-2	CASRQGLSGYTF	TGTGCCAGCAGACAGGGGTTAAGCGGCTACACCTTC
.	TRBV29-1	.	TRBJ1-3	CSVQFSGNTIYF	TGCAGCGTACAGTTTTCTGGAAACACCATATATTTT
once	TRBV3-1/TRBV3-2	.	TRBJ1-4	CASSPGGAATNEKLFF	TGTGCCAGCAGCCCGGGGGGCGCGGCAACTAATGAAAAACTGTTTTTT
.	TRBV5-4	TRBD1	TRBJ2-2	CASSFWTGGAGELFF	TGTGCCAGCAGCTTTTGGACAGGGGGGGCCGGGGAGCTGTTTTTT
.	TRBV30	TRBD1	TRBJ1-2	CAWSLDRGVGYTF	TGTGCCTGGAGCTTGGACAGGGGCGTGGGCTACACCTTC
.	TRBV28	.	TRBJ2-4	CASSGRPSNIQYF	TGTGCCAGCAGTGGGAGACCATCGAACATTCAGTACTTC
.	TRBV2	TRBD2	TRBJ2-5	CASKQTSGRTPRETQYF	TGTGCCAGCAAACAGACTAGCGGGAGGACGCCGCGGGAGACCCAGTACTTC
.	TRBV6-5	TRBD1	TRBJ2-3	CASRPPTGGQDTQYF	TGTGCCAGCAGGCCTCCGACAGGGGGCCAGGATACGCAGTATTTT
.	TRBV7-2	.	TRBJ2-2	CASSLGRNTGELFF	TGTGCCAGCAGCTTAGGTCGGAACACCGGGGAGCTGTTTTTT
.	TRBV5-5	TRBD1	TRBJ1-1	CASRLDRDTEAFF	TGTGCCAGCAGATTAGACAGGGACACTGAAGCTTTCTTT
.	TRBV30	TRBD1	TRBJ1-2	CAWRATGGYGYTF	TGTGCCTGGAGGGCGACAGGGGGCTATGGCTACACCTTC
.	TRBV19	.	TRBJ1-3	CASTAQSSGNTIYF	TGTGCCAGTACAGCGCAGAGCTCTGGAAACACCATATATTTT
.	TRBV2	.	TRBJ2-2	CASSEGLWNTGELFF	TGTGCCAGCAGTGAAGGTTTATGGAACACCGGGGAGCTGTTTTTT
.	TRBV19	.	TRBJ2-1	CATSRSPGDNEQFF	TGTGCCACCTCAAGGTCTCCCGGGGACAATGAGCAGTTCTTC
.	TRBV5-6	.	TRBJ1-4	CASSLISATNEKLFF	TGTGCCAGCAGCTTGATATCAGCAACTAATGAAAAACTGTTTTTT
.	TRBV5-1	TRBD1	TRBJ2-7	CASSTGTGAITYEQYF	TGCGCCAGCAGCACCGGGACAGGGGCGATCACCTACGAGCAGTACTTC
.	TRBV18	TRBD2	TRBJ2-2	CASGGTSYTGELFF	TGTGCCAGCGGCGGGACTAGCTACACCGGGGAGCTGTTTTTT
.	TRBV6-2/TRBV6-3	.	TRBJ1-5	CASSTPRQPQHF	TGTGCCAGCAGCACGCCCCGGCAGCCCCAGCATTTT
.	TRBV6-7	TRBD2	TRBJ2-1	CASILAGVGPYNEQFF	TGTGCCAGCATTTTAGCGGGAGTAGGCCCCTACAATGAGCAGTTCTTC
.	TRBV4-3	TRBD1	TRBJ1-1	CASSHRTGRGAFF	TGCGCCAGCAGCCATAGGACAGGCCGGGGAGCTTTCTTT
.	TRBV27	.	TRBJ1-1	CASSSRLLSLNTEAFF	TGTGCCAGCAGTTCCCGTCTCTTATCCTTGAACACTGAAGCTTTCTTT
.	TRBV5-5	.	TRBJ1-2	CASSLRRSTSGYTF	TGTGCCAGCAGCTTGCGTCGCAGTACAAGTGGCTACACCTTC
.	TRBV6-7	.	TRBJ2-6	CASSRSRGTGANVLTF	TGTGCCAGCAGTCGTAGCAGGGGAACCGGGGCCAACGTCCTGACTTTC
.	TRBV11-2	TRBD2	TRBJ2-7	CASSWSGTYEQYF	TGTGCCAGCAGCTGGAGCGGGACCTACGAGCAGTACTTC
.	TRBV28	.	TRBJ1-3	CASSFSRAGRNTIYF	TGTGCCAGCAGTTTCTCCAGGGCAGGGAGAAACACCATATATTTT
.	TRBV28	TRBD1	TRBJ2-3	CASSLIRTGGRTQYF	TGTGCCAGCAGTTTAATTAGGACAGGGGGCCGGACGCAGTATTTT